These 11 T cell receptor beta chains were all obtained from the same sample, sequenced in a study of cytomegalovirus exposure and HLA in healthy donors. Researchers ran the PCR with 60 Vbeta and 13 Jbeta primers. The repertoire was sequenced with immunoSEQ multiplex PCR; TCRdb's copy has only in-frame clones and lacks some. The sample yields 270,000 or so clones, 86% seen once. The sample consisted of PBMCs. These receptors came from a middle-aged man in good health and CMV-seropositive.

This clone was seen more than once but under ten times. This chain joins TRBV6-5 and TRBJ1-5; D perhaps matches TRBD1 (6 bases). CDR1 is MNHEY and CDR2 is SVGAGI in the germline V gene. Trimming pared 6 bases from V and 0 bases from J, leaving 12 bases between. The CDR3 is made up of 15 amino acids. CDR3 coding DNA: TGTGCCAGCAGGCCACAGGGTTATAGCAATCAGCCCCAGCATTTT. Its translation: CASRPQGYSNQPQHF.

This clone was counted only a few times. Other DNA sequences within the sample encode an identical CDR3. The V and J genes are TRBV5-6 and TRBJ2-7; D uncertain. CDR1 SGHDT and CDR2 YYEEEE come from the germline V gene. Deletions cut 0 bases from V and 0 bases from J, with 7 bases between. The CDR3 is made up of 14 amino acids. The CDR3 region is CASSLAGSSYEQYF. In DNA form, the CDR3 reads TGTGCCAGCAGCTTGGCCGGTTCCTCCTACGAGCAGTACTTC.

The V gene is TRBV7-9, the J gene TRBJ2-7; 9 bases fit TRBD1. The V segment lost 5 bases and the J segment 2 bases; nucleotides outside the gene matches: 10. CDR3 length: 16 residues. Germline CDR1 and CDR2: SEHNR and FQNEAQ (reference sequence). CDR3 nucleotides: TGTGCCAGCAGCCCGGGTCCCGGGACAGGGACCTACGAGCAGTACTTC. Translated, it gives CASSPGPGTGTYEQYF.

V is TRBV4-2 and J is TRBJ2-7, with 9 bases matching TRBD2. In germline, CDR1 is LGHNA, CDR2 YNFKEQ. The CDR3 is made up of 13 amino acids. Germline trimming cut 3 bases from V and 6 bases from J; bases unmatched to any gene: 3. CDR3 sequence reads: CASSHSGSAEQYF. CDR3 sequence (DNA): TGTGCCAGCAGCCATAGCGGGAGTGCCGAGCAGTACTTC.

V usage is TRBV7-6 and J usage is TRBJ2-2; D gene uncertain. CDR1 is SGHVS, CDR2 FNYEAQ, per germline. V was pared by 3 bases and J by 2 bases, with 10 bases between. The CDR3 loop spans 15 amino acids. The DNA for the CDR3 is TGTGCCAGCAGCTTGTTAGTGCTAAACACCGGGGAGCTGTTTTTT. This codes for CASSLLVLNTGELFF.

CDR3 loop: CASSYSGTANYGYTF. CDR3 sequence (DNA): TGTGCCAGCAGTTACTCTGGGACAGCGAACTATGGCTACACCTTC. This chain links TRBV6-5 with TRBJ1-2; TRBD1 matches at 7 bases. V lost 0 bases to trimming and J lost 2 bases; unmatched junction nucleotides: 3. CDR1 and CDR2 (germline): MNHEY, SVGAGI. The CDR3 has 15 residues.

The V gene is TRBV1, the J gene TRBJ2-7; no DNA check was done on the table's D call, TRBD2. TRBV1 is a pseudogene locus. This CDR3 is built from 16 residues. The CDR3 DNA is TGCACCAGCAGCCGCTATAGCGGGCCGAGCTCCTACGAGCAGTACTTC. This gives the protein CTSSRYSGPSSYEQYF.

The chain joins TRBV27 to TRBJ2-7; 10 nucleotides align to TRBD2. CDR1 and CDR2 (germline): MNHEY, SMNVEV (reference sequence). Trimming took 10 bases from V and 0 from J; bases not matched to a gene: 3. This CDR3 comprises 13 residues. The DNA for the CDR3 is TGTGCCACCCGGACTAGCGGCTCCTACGAGCAGTACTTC. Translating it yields CATRTSGSYEQYF.

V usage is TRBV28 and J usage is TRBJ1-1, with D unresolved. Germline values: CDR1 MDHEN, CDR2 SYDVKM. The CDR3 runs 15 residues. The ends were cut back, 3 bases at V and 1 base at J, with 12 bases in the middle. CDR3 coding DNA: TGTGCCAGCAGTTTTCTGAGGAATGCGAACACTGAAGCTTTCTTT. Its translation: CASSFLRNANTEAFF.

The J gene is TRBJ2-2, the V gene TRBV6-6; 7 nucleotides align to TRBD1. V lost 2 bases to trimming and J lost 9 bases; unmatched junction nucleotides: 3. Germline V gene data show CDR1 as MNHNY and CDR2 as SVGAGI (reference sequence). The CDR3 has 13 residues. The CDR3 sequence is CASSYGTARELFF. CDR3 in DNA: TGTGCCAGCAGTTACGGGACAGCCCGGGAGCTGTTTTTT.

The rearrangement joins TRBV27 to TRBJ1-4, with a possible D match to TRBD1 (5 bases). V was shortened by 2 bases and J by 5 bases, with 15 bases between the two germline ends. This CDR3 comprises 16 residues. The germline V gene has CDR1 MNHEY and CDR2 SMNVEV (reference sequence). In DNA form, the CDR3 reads TGTGCCAGCAGTTTAGGCCCGCCAGGGCTGAATGAAAAACTGTTTTTT. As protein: CASSLGPPGLNEKLFF.